This T cell receptor (beta chain) is drawn from a study of CD8+ T cells in alopecia areata. Study observations and caveats: Scalp sequencing captures resident alphabeta T cells of normal skin too.

The CDR3 totals 13 residues. Trimming shortened V by 3 bases and J by 3 bases, and 9 bases separated the two germline ends. Germline CDR1 reads SGHVS; CDR2 reads FQNEAQ. Extracted RNA was reverse transcribed, and the resulting cDNA served as sequencing template. The method was immunoSEQ multiplex PCR; TCRdb's version includes in-frame clones alone and lacks a portion of them. Among about 37,000 clones, around half were seen once, and the ten largest hold more than 1.5%. With regard to this clone: Its cognate antigen is unknown.

CD4+ cells from several patients were sorted into CD25+CD127- cells. A FACSAria was used to sort CD4+ and CD8+ T cells. These cells came from PBMCs. This clonotype was obtained from a human donor with alopecia areata. V is TRBV7-8 and J is TRBJ2-7, with unresolved D. The sample consisted of CD4+ Tregs sorted from blood. The CDR3 DNA is TGTGCCAGCAGCTTCGGCAGTGTCTACGAGCAGTACTTC. Its protein product is CASSFGSVYEQYF.